There are a few counts of the clone carrying this T cell receptor beta chain. No antigen is known for it. Per the germline V gene, CDR1 is DFQATT and CDR2 is SNEGSKA (reference sequence). This CDR3 region has 15 residues. V was trimmed by 5 bases and J by 4 bases, leaving 18 bases between them. The data were taken from a study of response to subunit inactivated influenza vaccine. Study results and limitations: Few new T cells, the authors suggested, are recruited by each seasonal influenza vaccination.

TCRdb re-called the RT-PCR reads through MiXCR, storing one row per CDR3 protein. This table has 500,000 to 600,000 distinct CDR3 sequences, 10% to 15% appearing once. The specimen was PBMCs from blood, collected 40 to 50 days after vaccination. The source of this sequence is a man between 50 and 59 years old who received an inactivated influenza vaccine. The V and J genes are TRBV20-1 and TRBJ2-1; D is tentatively TRBD1 or TRBD2 (5 bases each). CDR3 coding DNA: TGCAGTGCTGGGGCGCCGGGGAAGAAGTACAATGAGCAGTTCTTC. It yields the protein CSAGAPGKKYNEQFF.